This T cell receptor beta chain was sequenced for a study of cytomegalovirus exposure and HLA in healthy donors. PCR amplification relied on 60 Vbeta primers (plus 13 Jbeta primers). Assay: immunoSEQ multiplex PCR; the TCRdb copy retains only in-frame clones and omits some. The sample data list roughly 190,000 clones. The CDR3 has 14 amino acids. Germline CDR1 reads LGHNT; CDR2 reads FRNRAP. V dropped 3 bases and J dropped 4; count of bases not matched to a gene: 1. The sequencing sample was made of PBMCs. The V call is TRBV12-5, the J call TRBJ2-3; 10 positions match TRBD2. The clonotype comes from a man between 25 and 39 years old in good health and CMV-seronegative. The CDR3 nucleotides are TGTGCTAGTGGTTTAACTAGCGGGGCAGATACGCAGTATTTT. Translation gives CASGLTSGADTQYF.